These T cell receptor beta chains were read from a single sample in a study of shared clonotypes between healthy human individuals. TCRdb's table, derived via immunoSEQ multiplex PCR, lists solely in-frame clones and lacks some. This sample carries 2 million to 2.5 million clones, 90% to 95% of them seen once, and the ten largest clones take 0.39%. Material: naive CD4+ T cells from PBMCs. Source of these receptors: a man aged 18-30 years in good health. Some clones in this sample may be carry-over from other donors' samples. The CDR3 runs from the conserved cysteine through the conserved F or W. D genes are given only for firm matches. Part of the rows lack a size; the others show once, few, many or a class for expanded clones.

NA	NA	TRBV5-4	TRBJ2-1	CASSAWSSYNEQFF	TGTGCCAGCAGCGCCTGGAGCTCCTACAATGAGCAGTTCTTC
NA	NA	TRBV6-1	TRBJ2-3	CASSESVAEPTDTQYF	TGTGCCAGCAGTGAATCGGTAGCGGAGCCAACAGATACGCAGTATTTT
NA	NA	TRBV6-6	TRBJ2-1	CASSYRADEQFF	TGTGCCAGCAGTTACCGAGCGGATGAGCAGTTCTTC
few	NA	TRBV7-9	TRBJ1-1	CASSLVQEGTEAFF	TGTGCCAGCAGCTTAGTGCAGGAAGGGACTGAAGCTTTCTTT
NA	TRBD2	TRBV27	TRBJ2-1	CASSLRLAGGAEQFF	TGTGCCAGCAGTTTACGGTTAGCGGGAGGGGCTGAGCAGTTCTTC
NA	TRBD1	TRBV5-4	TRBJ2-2	CASSSQDRNAGELFF	TGTGCCAGCAGCTCGCAGGACAGGAACGCCGGGGAGCTGTTTTTT
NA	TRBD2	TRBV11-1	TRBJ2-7	CASSLAGGSGSSYEQYF	TGTGCCAGCAGCTTAGCCGGGGGTAGCGGGAGCTCCTACGAGCAGTACTTC
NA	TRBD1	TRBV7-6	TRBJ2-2	CASSSPYVTGDRAGLFF	TGTGCCAGCAGCTCCCCATATGTTACAGGAGACAGGGCAGGGCTGTTTTTT
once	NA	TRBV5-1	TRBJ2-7	CASSLDGSSYEQYF	TGCGCCAGCAGTTTAGACGGGAGTTCCTACGAGCAGTACTTC
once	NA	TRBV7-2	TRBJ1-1	CASSLGGVPTEAFF	TGTGCCAGCAGCTTAGGCGGGGTGCCCACTGAAGCTTTCTTT
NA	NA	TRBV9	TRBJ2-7	CASSVGQQGVEQYF	TGTGCCAGCAGCGTAGGACAGCAAGGTGTCGAGCAGTACTTC
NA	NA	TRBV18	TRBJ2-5	CASSPEAALRSETQYF	TGTGCCAGCTCACCCGAGGCGGCCCTACGGTCGGAGACCCAGTACTTC
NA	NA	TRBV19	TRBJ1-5	CASSIGGGQPQHF	TGTGCCAGTAGTATCGGAGGCGGTCAGCCCCAGCATTTT
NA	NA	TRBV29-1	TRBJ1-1	CSAQGGLYTEAFF	TGCAGCGCCCAAGGAGGCCTCTACACTGAAGCTTTCTTT
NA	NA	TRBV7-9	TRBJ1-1	CASSLAGTDTEAFF	TGTGCCAGCAGCTTAGCTGGGACCGACACTGAAGCTTTCTTT
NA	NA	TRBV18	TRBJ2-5	CASSPIQDKETQYF	TGTGCCAGCTCACCGATTCAAGATAAAGAGACCCAGTACTTC
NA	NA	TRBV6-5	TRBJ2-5	CASSFSDPETQYF	TGTGCCAGCAGTTTCTCCGATCCAGAGACCCAGTACTTC
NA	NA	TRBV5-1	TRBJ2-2	CASSLTGGLNTGELFF	TGCGCCAGCAGCTTGACTGGCGGGTTGAACACCGGGGAGCTGTTTTTT
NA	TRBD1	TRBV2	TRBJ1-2	CASRNTQGAGYGYTF	TGTGCCAGCAGGAATACACAGGGGGCTGGCTATGGCTACACCTTC
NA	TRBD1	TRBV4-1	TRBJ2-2	CASSPRTGKGGELFF	TGCGCCAGCAGCCCTCGGACAGGGAAGGGCGGGGAGCTGTTTTTT
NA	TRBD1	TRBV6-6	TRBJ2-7	CASRRGRDEQYF	TGTGCCAGCAGGAGGGGGCGCGACGAGCAGTACTTC
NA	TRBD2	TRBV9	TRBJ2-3	CASSPGLAGEDTQYF	TGTGCCAGCAGCCCGGGACTAGCGGGAGAGGATACGCAGTATTTT
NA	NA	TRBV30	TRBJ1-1	CAWGNSAQRSEAFF	TGTGCCTGGGGTAACTCGGCGCAGCGCTCGGAAGCTTTCTTT
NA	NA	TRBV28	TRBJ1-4	CASSSSRAELFF	TGTGCCAGCAGTTCAAGCAGGGCAGAACTGTTTTTT
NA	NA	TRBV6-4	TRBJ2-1	CASSDSWFSNEQFF	TGTGCCAGCAGTGACTCTTGGTTCTCCAATGAGCAGTTCTTC
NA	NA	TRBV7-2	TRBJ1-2	CASSPQGIYGYTF	TGTGCCAGCAGCCCCCAGGGTATCTATGGCTACACCTTC
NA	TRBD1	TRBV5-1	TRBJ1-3	CASSLDNGRGHPGNTIYF	TGCGCCAGCAGCTTGGATAATGGCAGGGGGCATCCTGGAAACACCATATATTTT
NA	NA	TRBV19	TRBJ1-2	CASRGLTGSLNYGYTF	TGTGCCAGTCGAGGGCTAACAGGGAGTCTTAACTATGGCTACACCTTC
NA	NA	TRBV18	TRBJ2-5	CASSPIHPSETQYF	TGTGCCAGCTCACCAATCCACCCATCGGAGACCCAGTACTTC
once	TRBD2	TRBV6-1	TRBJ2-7	CASNPTSVSYEQYF	TGTGCCAGCAATCCGACTAGCGTATCCTACGAGCAGTACTTC
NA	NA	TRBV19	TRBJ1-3	CASRGTDSSGNTIYF	TGTGCCAGTAGAGGTACGGACAGCTCTGGAAACACCATATATTTT
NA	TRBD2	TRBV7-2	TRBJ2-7	CASSLGPLLLAGEQYF	TGTGCCAGCAGCTTAGGGCCCCTCCTCCTAGCGGGCGAGCAGTACTTC
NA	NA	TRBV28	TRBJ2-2	CASRGPSNTGELFF	TGTGCCAGCAGGGGGCCGTCGAACACCGGGGAGCTGTTTTTT
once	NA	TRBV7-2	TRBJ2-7	CASSLSPGRNYEQYF	TGTGCCAGCAGCTTGAGCCCGGGCAGAAACTACGAGCAGTACTTC
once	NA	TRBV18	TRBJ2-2	CASSPQTRELFF	TGTGCCAGCTCACCACAAACACGGGAGCTGTTTTTT
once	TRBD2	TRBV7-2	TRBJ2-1	CASSSPSGRAYNEQFF	TGTGCCAGCAGCAGCCCTAGCGGGAGAGCGTACAATGAGCAGTTCTTC
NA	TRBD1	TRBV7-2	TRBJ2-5	CASSAQSGNRGVQETQYF	TGTGCCAGCAGCGCCCAGTCTGGGAACAGGGGAGTCCAAGAGACCCAGTACTTC
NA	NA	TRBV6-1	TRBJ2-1	CASSPSSVTYNEQFF	TGTGCCAGCAGCCCATCTAGCGTAACCTACAATGAGCAGTTCTTC